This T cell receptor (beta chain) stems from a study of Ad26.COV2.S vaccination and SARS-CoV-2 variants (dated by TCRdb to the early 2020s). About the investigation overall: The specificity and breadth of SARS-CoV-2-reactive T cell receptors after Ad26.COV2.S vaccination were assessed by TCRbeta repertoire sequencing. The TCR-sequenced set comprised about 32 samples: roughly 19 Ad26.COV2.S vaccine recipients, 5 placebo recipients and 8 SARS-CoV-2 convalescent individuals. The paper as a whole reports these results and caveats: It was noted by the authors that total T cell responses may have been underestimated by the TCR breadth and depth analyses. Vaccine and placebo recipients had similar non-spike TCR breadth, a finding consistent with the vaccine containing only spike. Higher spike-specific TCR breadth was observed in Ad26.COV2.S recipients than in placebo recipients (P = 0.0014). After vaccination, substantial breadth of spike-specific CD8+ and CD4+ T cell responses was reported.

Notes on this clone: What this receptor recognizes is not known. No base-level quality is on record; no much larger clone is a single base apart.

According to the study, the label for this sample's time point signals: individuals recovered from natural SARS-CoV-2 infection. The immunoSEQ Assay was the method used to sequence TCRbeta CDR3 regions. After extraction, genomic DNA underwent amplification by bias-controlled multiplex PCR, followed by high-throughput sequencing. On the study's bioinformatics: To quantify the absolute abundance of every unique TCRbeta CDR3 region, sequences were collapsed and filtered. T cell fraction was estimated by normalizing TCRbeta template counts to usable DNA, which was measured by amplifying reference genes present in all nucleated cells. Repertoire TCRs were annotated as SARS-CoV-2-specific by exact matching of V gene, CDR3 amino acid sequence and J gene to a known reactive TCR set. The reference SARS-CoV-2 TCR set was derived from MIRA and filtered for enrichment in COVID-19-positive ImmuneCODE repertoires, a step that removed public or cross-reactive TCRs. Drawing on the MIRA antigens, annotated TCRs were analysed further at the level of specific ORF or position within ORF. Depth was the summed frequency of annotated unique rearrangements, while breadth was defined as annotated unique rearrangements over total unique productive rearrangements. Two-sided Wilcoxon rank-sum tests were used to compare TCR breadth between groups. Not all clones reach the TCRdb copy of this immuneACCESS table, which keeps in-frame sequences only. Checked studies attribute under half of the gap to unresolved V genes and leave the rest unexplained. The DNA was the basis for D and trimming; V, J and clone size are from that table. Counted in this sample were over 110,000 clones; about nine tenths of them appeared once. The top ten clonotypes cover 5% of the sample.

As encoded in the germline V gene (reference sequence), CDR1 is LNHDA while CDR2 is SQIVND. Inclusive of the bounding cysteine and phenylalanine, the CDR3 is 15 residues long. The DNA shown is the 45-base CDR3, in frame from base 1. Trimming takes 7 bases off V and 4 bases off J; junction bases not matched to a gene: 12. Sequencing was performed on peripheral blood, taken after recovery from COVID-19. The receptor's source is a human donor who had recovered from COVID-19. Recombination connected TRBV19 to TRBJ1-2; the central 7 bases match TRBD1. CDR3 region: CASIPPGQPGYGYTF. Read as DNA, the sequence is TGTGCCAGTATTCCCCCGGGACAGCCCGGCTATGGCTACACCTTC.